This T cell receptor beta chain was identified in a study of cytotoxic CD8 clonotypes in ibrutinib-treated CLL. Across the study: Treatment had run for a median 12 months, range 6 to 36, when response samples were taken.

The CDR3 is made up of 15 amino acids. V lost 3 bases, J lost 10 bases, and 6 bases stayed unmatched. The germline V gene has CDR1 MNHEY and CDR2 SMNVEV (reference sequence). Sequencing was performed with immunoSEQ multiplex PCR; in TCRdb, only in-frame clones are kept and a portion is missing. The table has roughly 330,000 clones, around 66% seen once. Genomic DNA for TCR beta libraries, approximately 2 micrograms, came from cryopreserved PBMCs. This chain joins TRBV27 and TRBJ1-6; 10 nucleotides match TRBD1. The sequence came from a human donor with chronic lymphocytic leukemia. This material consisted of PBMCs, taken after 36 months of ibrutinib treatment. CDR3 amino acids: CASSFSGTGVSPLHF. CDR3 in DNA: TGTGCCAGCAGTTTCTCCGGGACAGGGGTGTCACCCCTCCACTTT.